The 25 T cell receptor beta chains presented below share a single source sample, sequenced in a study of blood T cell repertoires in COVID-19. The repertoire was sequenced with immunoSEQ multiplex PCR; TCRdb's copy has only in-frame clones and lacks some. The repertoire has fewer than 85,000 clones, less than 90% of them found once; the top ten carry over 8.5%. Sample: peripheral blood. Source of these receptors: a human donor in a cohort sampled during active COVID-19.

The V call is TRBV5-5, the J call TRBJ2-5; 8 bases align to TRBD2. Germline V CDR1 and CDR2: SGHKS, YYEKEE (reference sequence). The J segment lost 7 bases and the V segment lost 5 bases, leaving 19 bases of the junction unmatched. CDR3 length equals 17 residues. This chain's CDR3 is CASRERGPGQDLGTQYF. The CDR3 DNA reads TGTGCCAGCAGAGAGCGGGGGCCAGGGCAGGATTTGGGGACCCAGTACTTC.

J is TRBJ2-1 and V is TRBV3-1 (or the pseudogene TRBV3-2), with TRBD1 matching 9 bases. V trimming: 3 bases; J trimming: 5 bases; junction bases outside the gene matches: 8. Germline-derived CDR1 and CDR2 are LGHDT and YNNKEL (reference sequence). CDR3 length: 16 amino acids. Here the CDR3 DNA reads TGTGCCAGCAGCCAGGAAAACAGGGGGCAAAACAATGAGCAGTTCTTC. It codes for CASSQENRGQNNEQFF.

The gene calls are TRBV5-1 and TRBJ2-1; 11 nucleotides align to TRBD2. The CDR3 runs to 15 residues. CDR1 and CDR2 from the germline V gene are SGHRS and YFSETQ. V lost 4 bases and J lost 5; bases outside the gene matches: 5. CDR3 sequence (DNA): TGCGCCAGCAGCGCGGGACTAGCGGCCAACAATGAGCAGTTCTTC. It codes for CASSAGLAANNEQFF.

Comments on this clone: This sample also contains other DNA sequences that code for the same CDR3. The rearrangement joins TRBV2 to TRBJ2-2, with 10 bases matching TRBD2. V lost 4 bases to trimming and J lost 5 bases; unmatched junction nucleotides: 4. Germline V gene sequence: CDR1 SNHLY, CDR2 FYNNEI. The CDR3 is 15 residues long. The CDR3 loop reads CASSVLAGDTGELFF. As DNA, the CDR3 is TGTGCCAGCAGTGTCCTAGCGGGAGATACCGGGGAGCTGTTTTTT.

The chain carries TRBV5-1 and TRBJ2-3, with D perhaps matching TRBD1 (5 bases). The V gene's germline CDR1 is SGHRS and CDR2 YFSETQ. This CDR3 region has 11 residues. Trimming took 3 bases from V and 6 from J, leaving 5 bases between them. CDR3 loop: CASSSGDTQYF. Here the CDR3 DNA reads TGCGCCAGCAGCTCAGGGGATACGCAGTATTTT.

V is TRBV11-2 and J is TRBJ2-3; TRBD1 aligns across 9 bases. Losses at the gene ends were 6 bases for V and 1 base for J; bases not matched to a gene: 5. The germline CDR1 and CDR2 sequences are SGHAT and FQNNGV. The CDR3 runs 15 residues. Here the CDR3 DNA reads TGTGCCAGCAGGGGGACAGGGTCGGGCACAGATACGCAGTATTTT. Residues: CASRGTGSGTDTQYF.

V and J are TRBV4-1 and TRBJ1-2, with 9 bases that match TRBD1. The V gene's germline CDR1 is MGHRA and CDR2 YSYEKL. J lost 6 bases, V lost 1 base, and 9 bases had no gene match. The CDR3 length is 16 residues. In nucleotides, the CDR3 is TGCGCCAGCAGCCAAGGGACAGGGGAACTCTGGGATGGCTACACCTTC. It is translated as CASSQGTGELWDGYTF.

J is TRBJ2-2 and V is TRBV27; 11 nucleotides match TRBD2. Trimming removed 0 bases from V and 2 bases from J; junction bases left unmatched: 8. Germline V gene sequence: CDR1 MNHEY, CDR2 SMNVEV (reference sequence). This CDR3 contains 19 residues. CDR3 coding DNA: TGTGCCAGCAGTTTATCGGCTCTAGCGGGGGGAATTAACACCGGGGAGCTGTTTTTT. Encoded protein: CASSLSALAGGINTGELFF.

The chain is built from TRBV11-2 and TRBJ1-1; D perhaps matches TRBD1 (6 bases). The length of the CDR3 is 14 residues. Germline V lookup: CDR1 SGHAT, CDR2 FQNNGV. Between the trimmed V and J ends, which lost 1 base and 3 bases, there was a span of 9 bases. CDR3 nucleotides: TGTGCCAGCAGCTTAGGGGGGACACACACTGAAGCTTTCTTT. Amino acid sequence: CASSLGGTHTEAFF. The complete variable domain, with remaining parts taken from reference TRBV11-2 and TRBJ1-1, reads EAGVAQSPRYKIIEKRQSVAFWCNPISGHATLYWYQQILGQGPKLLIQFQNNGVVDDSQLPKDRFSAERLKGVDSTLKIQPAKLEDSAVYLCASSLGGTHTEAFFGQGTRLTVV.

This chain joins TRBV5-4 and TRBJ2-2; 7 bases match TRBD2. The V segment lost 3 bases and the J segment 5 bases; nucleotides outside the gene matches: 10. CDR1 and CDR2 (germline): SGHNT, YYREEE (reference sequence). This CDR3 comprises 16 residues. The CDR3 region is CASSSSVAGETGELFF. The CDR3 nucleotides are TGTGCCAGCAGCTCCTCCGTGGCGGGAGAAACCGGGGAGCTGTTTTTT.

V gene TRBV28 combines with J gene TRBJ2-3; 8 bases agree with TRBD1. This CDR3 spans 17 amino acids. The V gene end was trimmed by 1 base and the J gene end by 6 bases; junction bases not matched to a gene: 12. Germline assignment: CDR1 MDHEN and CDR2 SYDVKM. The CDR3 loop reads CASSLSPGAGGSDTQYF. The CDR3 nucleotides are TGTGCCAGCAGTTTATCCCCGGGGGCAGGGGGCTCGGATACGCAGTATTTT.

This clone was detected only once. V gene TRBV21-1 combines with J gene TRBJ2-7; TRBD1 is taken as the D call from the table, unchecked against the DNA. TRBV21-1 is recorded as a pseudogene. This CDR3 contains 15 residues. The CDR3, as DNA: TGTGCCAGCAGCAAAGTCGGACAGGGAGTCTACGAGCAGTACTTC. It is translated as CASSKVGQGVYEQYF.

This rearrangement joins TRBV4-1 to TRBJ1-5; no clear D gene. Germline loops: CDR1 MGHRA, CDR2 YSYEKL. The V gene lost 3 bases and the J gene lost 0 bases, with 9 bases spanning the gap. This CDR3 contains 15 residues. The CDR3 nucleotides read TGCGCCAGCAGCCACGATAAGCTTAGCAATCAGCCCCAGCATTTT. This sequence encodes CASSHDKLSNQPQHF.

The chain recombines TRBV30 with TRBJ2-1, with TRBD2 as a possible D gene (7 bases). The germline V gene has CDR1 GTSNPN and CDR2 SVGIG (reference sequence). This CDR3 has 15 residues. Trimming took 8 bases from V and 0 from J, leaving 17 bases between them. The CDR3 spells CATPKGGDSYNEQFF. Here the CDR3 DNA reads TGTGCCACGCCAAAAGGGGGGGACTCCTACAATGAGCAGTTCTTC. Variable domain in full (rest from reference TRBV30 and TRBJ2-1): SQTIHQWPATLVQPVGSPLSLECTVEGTSNPNLYWYRQAAGRGLQLLFYSVGIGQISSEVPQNLSASRPQDRQFILSSKKLLLSDSGFYLCATPKGGDSYNEQFFGPGTRLTVL.

The chain joins TRBV30 to TRBJ1-3; unclear D gene. Deletions cut 2 bases from V and 4 bases from J, with 12 bases between. Germline V lookup: CDR1 GTSNPN, CDR2 SVGIG (reference sequence). The CDR3 contains 14 residues. The CDR3 region is CAWSPGFSGNTIYF. CDR3 DNA sequence: TGTGCCTGGAGTCCAGGTTTTTCCGGAAACACCATATATTTT.

The chain combines TRBV12-3 or TRBV12-4 with TRBJ2-7; possible D gene TRBD2, 5 bases. Trimming removed 6 bases at V and 0 bases at J, with 9 bases between. The CDR3 extends over 13 amino acids. CDR3 nucleotide sequence: TGTGCCAGCAGGGAGGAAAGCTCCTACGAGCAGTACTTC. Translated: CASREESSYEQYF.

The gene calls are TRBV28 and TRBJ2-3; the D is unclear. The ends were cut back, 3 bases at V and 0 bases at J, with 4 bases in the middle. This CDR3 region has 13 residues. Germline CDR1 and CDR2: MDHEN and SYDVKM. CDR3 in DNA: TGTGCCAGCAGTTTCCCGAGCACAGATACGCAGTATTTT. It yields the protein CASSFPSTDTQYF.

The chain has TRBV6-5 and TRBJ2-3; TRBD2 matches 9 bases. CDR3 length equals 14 residues. The germline V gene encodes CDR1 MNHEY and CDR2 SVGAGI. Germline trimming cut 10 bases from V and 2 bases from J; bases unmatched to any gene: 7. CDR3 nucleotide sequence: TGTGCCATCACCCCTAGCGGGGCCACAGATACGCAGTATTTT. It yields the protein CAITPSGATDTQYF.

The rearrangement joins TRBV2 to TRBJ2-7, with 9 bases that match TRBD2. Unmatched junction bases numbered 10, after V lost 4 bases and J lost 0 bases. Germline assignment: CDR1 SNHLY and CDR2 FYNNEI. CDR3 length equals 17 residues. The CDR3 DNA sequence: TGTGCCAGCAGTGCAAAGACTAGCGGAGGTTACTCCTACGAGCAGTACTTC. Translated, it gives CASSAKTSGGYSYEQYF.

The rearrangement joins TRBV11-2 to TRBJ2-1, with D maybe TRBD2 (6 bases). Germline V lookup: CDR1 SGHAT, CDR2 FQNNGV. V was cut by 5 bases and J by 9 bases, with 14 bases left in between. The CDR3 runs 13 residues. The CDR3 bases are TGTGCCAGCAGCATAAGACTAGTCACTGAGCAGTTCTTC. Protein product: CASSIRLVTEQFF.

The J gene is TRBJ2-7, the V gene TRBV27; a weak D match, TRBD1 (5 bases). V was trimmed by 4 bases and J by 8 bases, leaving 18 bases between them. The CDR3 totals 14 residues. From germline, CDR1 is MNHEY and CDR2 SMNVEV (reference sequence). The CDR3 sequence: CASSSPQRVDKQYF. In nucleotides, the CDR3 is TGTGCCAGCAGTTCCCCTCAAAGGGTGGACAAGCAGTACTTC.

CDR3 region: CASSQLAVRDEQFF. Here the CDR3 DNA reads TGTGCCAGCTCCCAACTAGCCGTCAGAGATGAGCAGTTCTTC. This rearrangement joins TRBV14 to TRBJ2-1; D is possibly TRBD2 (6 bases). From germline, CDR1 is SGHDN and CDR2 FVKESK. There are 14 residues in the CDR3. Trimming left V 8 bases short and J 8 bases short, with 19 bases between.

V usage is TRBV19 and J usage is TRBJ1-5; tentative D call: TRBD1 (5 bases). V was shortened by 5 bases and J by 10 bases, with 18 bases between the two germline ends. The CDR3 sequence is 14 residues long. CDR1 and CDR2 (germline): LNHDA, SQIVND (reference sequence). This chain's CDR3 is CASSAQGGPEPQHF. Written as DNA, the CDR3 is TGTGCCAGTAGTGCTCAGGGAGGCCCTGAACCCCAGCATTTT.

This rearrangement joins TRBV7-6 to TRBJ1-4, with 9 nucleotides matching TRBD1. The CDR3 contains 16 residues. Trimming removed 5 bases from V and 8 bases from J; junction bases left unmatched: 12. The germline CDR1 and CDR2 sequences are SGHVS and FNYEAQ. As DNA, the CDR3 is TGTGCCAGCAGCCCAAGAACAGGGGGCTTGGGGGAAAAACTGTTTTTT. It yields the protein CASSPRTGGLGEKLFF.

The V gene is TRBV7-3, the J gene TRBJ2-5; 9 nucleotides align to TRBD1. Germline V gives CDR1 SGHTA, CDR2 FQGTGA. The length of the CDR3 is 15 residues. With 3 bases clipped from V and 5 bases from J, the junction kept 7 bases outside the gene matches. CDR3: CASSFVQGARETQYF. The CDR3 DNA reads as TGTGCCAGCAGCTTCGTACAGGGGGCGCGTGAGACCCAGTACTTC.